This passage covers 14 T cell receptor beta chains from one sample sequenced in a study of identical twins. TCRdb re-derived calls from the 5' RACE reads in MiXCR, one entry per CDR3 protein. The sample has 500,000 to 700,000 distinct CDR3 sequences; under 8.5% are singletons. The sample was also linked to a second study, of yellow fever vaccine responses in identical twins.

The sample consisted of PBMCs. The receptors originated from a woman between 18 and 30 years old in good health.

This clonotype was seen only once. Sequence at one end of the junction differs from germline and may be a read error. The gene calls are TRBV12-3 or TRBV12-4 and TRBJ1-2, with TRBD1 as a possible D gene (5 bases). CDR3 length equals 12 residues. Here the CDR3 reads CVSRAGGYGYTF. The DNA for the CDR3 is TGTGTCAGCAGGGCGGGGGGGTATGGCTACACCTTC.

The sample holds a few counts of this clonotype. The chain links TRBV9 to TRBJ2-7, with TRBD1 identical over 7 bases. This CDR3 spans 13 amino acids. V shed 7 bases and J 5 bases; nucleotides not matched to a gene: 9. Germline-derived CDR1 and CDR2 are SGDLS and YYNGEE. DNA of the CDR3: TGTGCCAGCGGCCCGACAGGGTTCGACGAGCAGTACTTC. Encoded protein: CASGPTGFDEQYF. The entire variable domain, with the rest obtained from reference TRBV9 and TRBJ2-7, is as follows: DSGVTQTPKHLITATGQRVTLRCSPRSGDLSVYWYQQSLDQGLQFLIQYYNGEERAKGNILERFSAQQFPDLHSELNLSSLELGDSALYFCASGPTGFDEQYFGPGTRLTVT.

This clonotype came up many times. CDR3 sequence (DNA): TGTGCCAGCAGCCCCGGGCCGTCCTACGAGCAGTACTTC. It is translated as CASSPGPSYEQYF. This chain uses TRBV7-6 with TRBJ2-7; no reliable D call. This CDR3 has 13 amino acids. Germline CDR1 SGHVS, CDR2 FNYEAQ. V lost 5 bases and J 1 base, leaving 9 bases between the germline ends.

This clonotype was observed a few times. The chain recombines TRBV20-1 with TRBJ2-1, with a weak D call TRBD2 (7 bases). Germline V gives CDR1 DFQATT, CDR2 SNEGSKA (reference sequence). The CDR3 has 14 residues. The V and J ends lost 2 bases and 7 bases respectively, with 15 bases between them. The CDR3 region is CSARRGGRGNEQFF. The DNA of the CDR3 is TGCAGTGCTAGAAGGGGGGGACGGGGAAATGAGCAGTTCTTC.

This clonotype was seen a few times. The chain couples TRBV6-1 to TRBJ2-7, with D uncertain. The CDR3 covers 14 residues. The germline CDR1 and CDR2 sequences are MNHNS and SASEGT. The V end lost 0 bases, the J end lost 5 bases, and 11 bases lay between the germline ends. CDR3 residues: CASSEAGSRNEQYV. DNA of the CDR3: TGTGCCAGCAGTGAAGCGGGGTCTCGGAACGAGCAGTACGTC.

The chain is built from TRBV21-1 and TRBJ1-1; the D segment call TRBD1 is taken from the table without a DNA check. TRBV21-1 is labeled a pseudogene. The CDR3 extends over 12 amino acids. The CDR3 is CATSGPGTEAFF. In DNA form, the CDR3 reads TGTGCCACCTCGGGTCCGGGCACTGAAGCTTTCTTT.

The chain employs TRBV18 and TRBJ2-1; 9 nucleotides align to TRBD2. The J segment lost 6 bases and the V segment lost 2 bases, leaving 11 bases of the junction unmatched. Germline CDR1 and CDR2: KGHSH and LQKENI. This CDR3 spans 17 amino acids. The CDR3 region has the DNA TGTGCCAGCTCACCAATGATTAGCGGGAGTCGGGGCAATGAGCAGTTCTTC. Residues: CASSPMISGSRGNEQFF. Filled out from reference TRBV18 and TRBJ2-1, the complete variable domain reads NAGVMQNPRHLVRRRGQEARLRCSPMKGHSHVYWYRQLPEEGLKFMVYLQKENIIDESGMPKERFSAEFPKEGPSILRIQQVVRGDSAAYFCASSPMISGSRGNEQFFGPGTRLTVL.

This clonotype was seen only a few times. This sequence joins TRBV5-1 and TRBJ2-3, with D possibly matching TRBD1 (6 bases). The CDR3 contains 16 residues. Germline loops: CDR1 SGHRS, CDR2 YFSETQ. V was clipped by 0 bases and J by 3 bases, with 14 bases between them. The CDR3, as DNA: TGCGCCAGCAGCTTGGTCAGGGGCCCCGGGACAGATACGCAGTATTTT. Protein: CASSLVRGPGTDTQYF.

This clonotype occurred many times. The chain has TRBV14 and TRBJ2-1; D is unclear. CDR1 is SGHDN, CDR2 FVKESK, per germline. Trimming removed 0 bases at V and 0 bases at J, with 6 bases between. This CDR3 spans 15 amino acids. CDR3 amino acids: CASSQELFSYNEQFF. DNA for the CDR3: TGTGCCAGCAGCCAAGAGTTGTTCTCCTACAATGAGCAGTTCTTC. The full variable domain, rest sourced from reference TRBV14 and TRBJ2-1, is EAGVTQFPSHSVIEKGQTVTLRCDPISGHDNLYWYRRVMGKEIKFLLHFVKESKQDESGMPNNRFLAERTGGTYSTLKVQPAELEDSGVYFCASSQELFSYNEQFFGPGTRLTVL.

The CDR3 loop reads CASSFTMDNSNTGELFF. The CDR3 region has the DNA TGCGCCAGCAGCTTTACTATGGACAATTCGAACACCGGGGAGCTGTTTTTT. The V and J genes are TRBV5-1 and TRBJ2-2, with D tentatively TRBD1 (5 bases). V was pared by 2 bases and J by 0 bases, with 14 bases between. CDR3 size: 17 residues. Germline V lookup: CDR1 SGHRS, CDR2 YFSETQ. The whole variable domain, remainder taken from reference TRBV5-1 and TRBJ2-2, is KAGVTQTPRYLIKTRGQQVTLSCSPISGHRSVSWYQQTPGQGLQFLFEYFSETQRNKGNFPGRFSGRQFSNSRSEMNVSTLELGDSALYLCASSFTMDNSNTGELFFGEGSRLTVL.

The sample holds a few counts of this clonotype. V usage is TRBV5-1 and J usage is TRBJ2-3; 9 bases are a match to TRBD2. The germline V gene has CDR1 SGHRS and CDR2 YFSETQ. The trim removed 1 base at V and 0 bases at J, leaving 6 bases unmatched. The length of the CDR3 is 17 residues. CDR3: CASSLRPSGDSTDTQYF. In nucleotides, the CDR3 is TGCGCCAGCAGCTTGCGGCCTAGCGGGGATAGCACAGATACGCAGTATTTT.

The V gene is TRBV4-1, the J gene TRBJ2-1, with D perhaps matching TRBD2 (5 bases). CDR1 MGHRA and CDR2 YSYEKL come from the germline V gene. V was clipped by 1 base and J by 5 bases, with 9 bases between them. The CDR3 loop spans 14 amino acids. CDR3 nucleotide sequence: TGCGCCAGCAGCCAAGTGACTACCGACAATGAGCAGTTCTTC. Its translation is CASSQVTTDNEQFF.

Regarding this clonotype: At one boundary the junction diverges from the germline segment, which might be a read error. The chain couples TRBV5-1 to TRBJ2-3; TRBD2 agrees at 9 bases. This CDR3 is built from 15 residues. Looked up from germline, CDR1 is SGHRS and CDR2 is YFSETQ. CDR3 sequence: CASSLGLAPTDTQYF. DNA for the CDR3: TGCGCCAGCAGTTTGGGACTAGCCCCGACAGATACGCAGTATTTT.

The chain combines TRBV28 with TRBJ1-6; weak D call: TRBD1 (5 bases). Trimming cost V 3 bases and J 8 bases, with 14 bases left between them. Per germline, CDR1 MDHEN and CDR2 SYDVKM. The CDR3 sequence is 15 residues long. CDR3 in amino acids: CASSFGAGLDSPLHF. The CDR3 DNA is TGTGCCAGCAGTTTTGGGGCAGGGTTAGATTCACCCCTCCACTTT.